Below, one T cell receptor (beta chain) is given with its context. The sample belongs to a study of blood T cell repertoires in COVID-19. Looking at the study overall: T cells, B-cell-depleted T cells, or PBMCs provided the cDNA or gDNA that served as material.

Participants were placed into cohorts based on the clinical history they reported. Here immunoSEQ multiplex PCR was the method, and the copy in TCRdb shows in-frame clones only, minus some. The sample shows fewer than 400,000 clones, 85% of them seen only once. From germline, CDR1 is SGHNT and CDR2 YENEEA. Deletions cut 4 bases from V and 4 bases from J, with 9 bases between. The CDR3 is 13 residues long. This chain connects TRBV11-3 to TRBJ2-3; no clear D gene. The TCR was taken from a young woman who had been exposed to COVID-19. The sequencing input was PBMCs or T cells enriched from blood (not recorded which). In DNA form, the CDR3 reads TGTGCCAGCAGCTGGGCTCACCCAGATACGCAGTATTTT. Encoded protein: CASSWAHPDTQYF.